Sequencing of this T cell receptor (beta chain) was carried out in a study of T cell repertoires in cytomegalovirus infection. Notes on the study in general: Pooled public TCR beta family frequency picked out CMV carriers with the relevant HLA. HLA-C-restricted CMV-specific TCR beta clonotypes prevailed in the ex vivo response.

The germline gives CDR1 GTSNPN, CDR2 SVGIG (reference sequence). The length of the CDR3 is 20 residues. Trimming cost V 1 base and J 4 bases; bases outside gene matches: 16. As regards this clonotype: Antigen specificity is unknown.

TCRdb reanalysed the reads using MiXCR and keeps one entry per CDR3 protein. The data show approximately 100,000 distinct CDR3 sequences, with under 55% seen just once and about two thirds held by the top ten. The clonotype was recovered from a human donor in good health (CMV status not recorded). Some clones in this sample may be carry-over from other donors' samples. This chain uses TRBV30 with TRBJ2-3; 14 bases fit TRBD2. Sequenced material: CD8+ T cells from cultured PBMCs, taken from culture after CMV antigen stimulation. CDR3: CAWSGSTSGGEYLFADTQYF. DNA of the CDR3: TGTGCCTGGAGTGGTTCGACTAGCGGGGGGGAGTATCTCTTTGCAGATACGCAGTATTTT.